This section outlines one TCR beta chain sequence together with its context. Its antigen is undetermined. Trimming took 6 bases from V and 5 from J, leaving 16 bases between them. CDR3 size: 14 residues. Germline CDR1 reads MNHNS; CDR2 reads SASEGT. The data were taken from a study of regulatory T cells in long-lasting Graves disease. Combining iRepertoire HTBI primers with Arm-PCR of CDR3 regions, the authors built TCR beta libraries. In TCRdb, the multiplex PCR reads were re-called with MiXCR into one record per CDR3 protein. The table lists fewer than 600,000 distinct CDR3 sequences, approximately 22% of them singletons, with around 12% in the top ten. The sample's time point: persistent/refractory GD, antithyroid drugs over 5 years with positive TRAb. PBMC RNA served as the TCR library source. The study's findings and limits: New patients shared 750 to 1,000 public clonotypes, and persistent patients shared more, with around 2,600.

The receptor was isolated from a female donor with Graves disease. The sample was peripheral blood mononuclear cells (PBMCs), taken when the disease was refractory, from a patient treated with antithyroid drugs. J is TRBJ1-1 and V is TRBV6-1, with D maybe TRBD1 (6 bases). The CDR3 loop reads CASSPSWGLTEAFF. The CDR3, as DNA: TGTGCCAGCAGCCCGAGTTGGGGGCTAACTGAAGCTTTCTTT.